A single sample is the source of the 9 T cell receptor beta chains below, sequenced in a study of radiotherapy plus CTLA-4 blockade in lung cancer. Method: immunoSEQ multiplex PCR; TCRdb's copy keeps in-frame clones and lacks some. The sample yields 30,000 to 35,000 clones, 70% seen once. This material consisted of peripheral blood, taken from a patient treated with radiotherapy plus ipilimumab. The receptors come from a human donor with non-small cell lung cancer who had stable disease on radiotherapy plus ipilimumab.

This clone was observed a few times. The chain employs TRBV6-1 and TRBJ1-2; a weak D match, TRBD1 (6 bases). The CDR3 loop spans 15 amino acids. Trimming took 6 bases from V and 4 from J, leaving 18 bases between them. The germline V gene has CDR1 MNHNS and CDR2 SASEGT. The CDR3 region has the DNA TGTGCCAGCAGGGGGGGCGGGGGCCGGAGCTATGGCTACACCTTC. It codes for CASRGGGGRSYGYTF.

V is TRBV7-9 and J is TRBJ2-5; tentative D call: TRBD2 (5 bases). Deletions cut 4 bases from V and 1 base from J, with 13 bases between. This CDR3 is 15 amino acids long. Germline V CDR1 and CDR2: SEHNR, FQNEAQ (reference sequence). The CDR3 DNA reads as TGTGCCAGCAGCTCCCGCAACAGCGGCCAAGAGACCCAGTACTTC. It codes for CASSSRNSGQETQYF.

This sequence joins TRBV5-1 and TRBJ2-2, with 7 bases lining up with TRBD1. The CDR3 has 16 residues. CDR1 is SGHRS, CDR2 YFSETQ, per germline. Trimming removed 0 bases from V and 3 bases from J; junction bases left unmatched: 5. The CDR3 DNA follows: TGCGCCAGCAGCTTGGTTGTAGGGGGCGACACCGGGGAGCTGTTTTTT. This sequence encodes CASSLVVGGDTGELFF.

The chain links TRBV18 to TRBJ2-3, with D maybe TRBD2 (6 bases). This CDR3 has 17 amino acids. Deletions cut 0 bases from V and 4 bases from J, with 17 bases between. Germline values: CDR1 KGHSH, CDR2 LQKENI. The CDR3 loop is CASSPPRGRRDSDTQYF. CDR3 nucleotide sequence: TGTGCCAGCTCACCACCCCGGGGAAGGCGGGATTCAGATACGCAGTATTTT.

The chain recombines TRBV5-1 with TRBJ2-7; 8 bases are a match to TRBD2. Trimming removed 7 bases from V and 2 bases from J; junction bases left unmatched: 2. Germline V gene lookup returns CDR1 SGHRS and CDR2 YFSETQ. This CDR3 region has 12 residues. In DNA, the CDR3 is TGCGCCAGCCGGGGACTAGCCTACGAGCAGTACTTC. Encoded protein: CASRGLAYEQYF.

This clone was observed a few times. This chain connects TRBV27 to TRBJ2-3; D is undetermined. The V end lost 2 bases, the J end lost 4 bases, and 13 bases lay between the germline ends. Per the germline V gene, CDR1 is MNHEY and CDR2 is SMNVEV (reference sequence). CDR3 length: 15 residues. CDR3 sequence (DNA): TGTGCCAGCAGTTTAGGGGTTGGTAGACCAGATACGCAGTATTTT. As protein: CASSLGVGRPDTQYF.

This chain connects TRBV6-6 to TRBJ2-1, with D tentatively TRBD2 (5 bases). Germline CDR1 is MNHNY and CDR2 is SVGAGI (reference sequence). V was cut by 4 bases and J by 6 bases, with 16 bases left in between. This CDR3 has 15 amino acids. CDR3 DNA: TGTGCCAGCAGTTGCACTAGAAGTGCGGTCAATGAGCAGTTCTTC. Its translation: CASSCTRSAVNEQFF.

This chain connects TRBV19 to TRBJ1-1, with unresolved D. This CDR3 has 14 residues. The germline V gene has CDR1 LNHDA and CDR2 SQIVND (reference sequence). V lost 6 bases and J 4 bases, leaving 15 bases between the germline ends. DNA of the CDR3: TGTGCCAGTAGCTTTAAGGGAAAAGGCACTGAAGCTTTCTTT. Residues: CASSFKGKGTEAFF.

The genes are TRBV30 and TRBJ2-7, with D uncertain. V was cut by 4 bases and J by 5 bases, with 9 bases left in between. The CDR3 has 11 amino acids. CDR1 and CDR2 (germline): GTSNPN, SVGIG (reference sequence). The DNA for the CDR3 is TGTGCCTGGATGCAGGCTGACGAGCAGTACTTC. It codes for CAWMQADEQYF.